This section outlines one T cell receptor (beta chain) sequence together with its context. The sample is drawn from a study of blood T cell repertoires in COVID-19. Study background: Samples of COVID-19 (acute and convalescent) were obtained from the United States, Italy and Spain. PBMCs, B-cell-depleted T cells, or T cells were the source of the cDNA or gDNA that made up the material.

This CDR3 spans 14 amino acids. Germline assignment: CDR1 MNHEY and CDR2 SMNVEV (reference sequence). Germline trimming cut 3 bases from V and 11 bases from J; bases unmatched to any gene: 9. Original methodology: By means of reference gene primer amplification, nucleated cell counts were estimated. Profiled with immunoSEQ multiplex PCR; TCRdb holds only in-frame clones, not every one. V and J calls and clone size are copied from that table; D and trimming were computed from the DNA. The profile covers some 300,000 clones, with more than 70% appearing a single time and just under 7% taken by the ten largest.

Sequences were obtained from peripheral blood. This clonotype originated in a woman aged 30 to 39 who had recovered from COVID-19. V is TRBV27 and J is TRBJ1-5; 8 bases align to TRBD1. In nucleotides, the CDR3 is TGTGCCAGCAGTTTCCGGACAGGGAATGGGGCCCAGCATTTT. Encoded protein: CASSFRTGNGAQHF.